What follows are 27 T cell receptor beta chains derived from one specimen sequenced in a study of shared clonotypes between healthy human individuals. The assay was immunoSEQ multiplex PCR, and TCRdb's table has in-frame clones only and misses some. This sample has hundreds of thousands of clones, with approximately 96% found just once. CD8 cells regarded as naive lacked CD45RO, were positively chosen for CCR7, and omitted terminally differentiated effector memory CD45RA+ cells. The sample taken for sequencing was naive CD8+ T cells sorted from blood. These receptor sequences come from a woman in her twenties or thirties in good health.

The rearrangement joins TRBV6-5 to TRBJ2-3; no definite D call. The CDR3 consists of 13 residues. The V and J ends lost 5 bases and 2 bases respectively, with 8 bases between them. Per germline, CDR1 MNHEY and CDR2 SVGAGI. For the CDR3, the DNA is TGTGCCAGCAGTGGGATCAACACAGATACGCAGTATTTT. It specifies CASSGINTDTQYF.

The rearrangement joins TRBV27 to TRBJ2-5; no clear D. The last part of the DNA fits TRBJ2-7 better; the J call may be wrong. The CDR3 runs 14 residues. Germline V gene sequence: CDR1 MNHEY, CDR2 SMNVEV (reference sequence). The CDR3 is CASSHGRIAYEQYF. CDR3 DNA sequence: TGTGCCAGCAGCCACGGACGAATCGCCTACGAGCAGTACTTC.

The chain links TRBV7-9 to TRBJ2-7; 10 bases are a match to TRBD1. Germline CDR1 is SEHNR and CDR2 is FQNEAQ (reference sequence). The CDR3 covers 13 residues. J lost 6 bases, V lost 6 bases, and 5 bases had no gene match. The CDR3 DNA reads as TGTGCCAGCAGGGGACAGGGGTTGCGCGAGCAGTACTTC. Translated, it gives CASRGQGLREQYF. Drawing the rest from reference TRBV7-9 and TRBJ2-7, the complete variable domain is DTGVSQNPRHKITKRGQNVTFRCDPISEHNRLYWYRQTLGQGPEFLTYFQNEAQLEKSRLLSDRFSAERPKGSFSTLEIQRTEQGDSAMYLCASRGQGLREQYFGPGTRLTVT.

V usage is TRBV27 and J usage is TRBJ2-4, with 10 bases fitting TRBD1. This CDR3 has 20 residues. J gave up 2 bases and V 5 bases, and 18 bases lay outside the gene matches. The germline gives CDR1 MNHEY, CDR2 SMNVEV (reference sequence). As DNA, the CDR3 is TGTGCCAGCAGTCCTACCAGACAGGGGGCCATTTCGGATACCAAAAACATTCAGTACTTC. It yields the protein CASSPTRQGAISDTKNIQYF.

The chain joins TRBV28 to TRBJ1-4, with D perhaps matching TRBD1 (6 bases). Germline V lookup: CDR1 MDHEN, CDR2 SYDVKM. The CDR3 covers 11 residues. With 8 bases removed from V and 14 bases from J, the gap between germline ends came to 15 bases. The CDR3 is CASANVGGLFF. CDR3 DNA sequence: TGTGCCAGCGCTAACGTGGGGGGCCTGTTTTTT.

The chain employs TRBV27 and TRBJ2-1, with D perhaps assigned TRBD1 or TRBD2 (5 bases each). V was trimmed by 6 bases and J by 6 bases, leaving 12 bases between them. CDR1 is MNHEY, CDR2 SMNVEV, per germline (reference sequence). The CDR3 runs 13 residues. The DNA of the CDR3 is TGTGCCAGCAGAACCGGGACCCTCAATGAGCAGTTCTTC. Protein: CASRTGTLNEQFF.

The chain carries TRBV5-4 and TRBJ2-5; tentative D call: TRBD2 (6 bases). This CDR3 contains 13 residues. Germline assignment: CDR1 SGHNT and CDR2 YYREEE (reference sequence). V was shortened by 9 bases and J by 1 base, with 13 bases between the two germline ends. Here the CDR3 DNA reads TGTGCCACCTCGCGGGAAGCCCAAGAGACCCAGTACTTC. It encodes CATSREAQETQYF.

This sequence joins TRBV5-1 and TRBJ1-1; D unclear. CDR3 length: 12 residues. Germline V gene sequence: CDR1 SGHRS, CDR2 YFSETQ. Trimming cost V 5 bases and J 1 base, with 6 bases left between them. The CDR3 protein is CASRDGNTEAFF. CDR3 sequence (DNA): TGCGCCAGCAGGGACGGGAACACTGAAGCTTTCTTT.

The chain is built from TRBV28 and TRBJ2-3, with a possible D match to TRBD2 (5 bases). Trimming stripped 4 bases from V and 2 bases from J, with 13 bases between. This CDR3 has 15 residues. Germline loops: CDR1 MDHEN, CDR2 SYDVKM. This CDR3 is CASSWESAFTDTQYF. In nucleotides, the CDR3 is TGTGCCAGCAGTTGGGAGTCCGCGTTCACAGATACGCAGTATTTT.

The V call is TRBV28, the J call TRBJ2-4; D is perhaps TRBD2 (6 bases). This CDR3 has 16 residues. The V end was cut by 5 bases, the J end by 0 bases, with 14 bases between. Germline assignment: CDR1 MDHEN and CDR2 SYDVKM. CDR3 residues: CASSGGTEIAKNIQYF. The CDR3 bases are TGTGCCAGCAGTGGAGGGACGGAGATAGCCAAAAACATTCAGTACTTC. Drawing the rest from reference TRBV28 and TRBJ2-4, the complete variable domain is DVKVTQSSRYLVKRTGEKVFLECVQDMDHENMFWYRQDPGLGLRLIYFSYDVKMKEKGDIPEGYSVSREKKERFSLILESASTNQTSMYLCASSGGTEIAKNIQYFGAGTRLSVL.

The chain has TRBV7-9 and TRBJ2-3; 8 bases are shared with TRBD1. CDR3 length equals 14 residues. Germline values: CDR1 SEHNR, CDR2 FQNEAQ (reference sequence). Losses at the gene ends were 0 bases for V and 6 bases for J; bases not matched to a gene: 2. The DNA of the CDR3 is TGTGCCAGCAGCTTAGCCAGGGGGCAGGATACGCAGTATTTT. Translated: CASSLARGQDTQYF.

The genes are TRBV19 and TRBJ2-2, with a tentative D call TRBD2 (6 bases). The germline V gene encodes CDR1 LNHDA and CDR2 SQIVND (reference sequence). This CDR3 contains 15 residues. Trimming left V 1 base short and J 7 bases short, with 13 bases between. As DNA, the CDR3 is TGTGCCAGTAGTATAGTGTCCCAGGGAGGCGGGGAGCTGTTTTTT. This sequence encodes CASSIVSQGGGELFF.

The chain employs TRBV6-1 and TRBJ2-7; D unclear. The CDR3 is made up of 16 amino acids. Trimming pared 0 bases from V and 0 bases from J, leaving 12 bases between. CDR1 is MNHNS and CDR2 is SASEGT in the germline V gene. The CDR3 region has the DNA TGTGCCAGCAGTGAAGCTACCTCTTGGTACTCCTACGAGCAGTACTTC. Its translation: CASSEATSWYSYEQYF.

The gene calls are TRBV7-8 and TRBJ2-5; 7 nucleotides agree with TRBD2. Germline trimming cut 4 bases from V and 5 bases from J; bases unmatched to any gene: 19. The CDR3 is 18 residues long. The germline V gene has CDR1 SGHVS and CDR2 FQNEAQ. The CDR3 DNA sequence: TGTGCCAGCAGCTCAACGATGGTTGGGGGAGGGCCTGGGGAGACCCAGTACTTC. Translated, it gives CASSSTMVGGGPGETQYF.

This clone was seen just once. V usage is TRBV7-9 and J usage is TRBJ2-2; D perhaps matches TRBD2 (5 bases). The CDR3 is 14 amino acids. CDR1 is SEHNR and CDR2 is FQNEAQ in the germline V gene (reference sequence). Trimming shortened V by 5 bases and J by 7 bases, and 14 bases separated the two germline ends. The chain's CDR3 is CASSQVGEGGELFF. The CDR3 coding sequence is TGTGCCAGCAGCCAAGTGGGAGAGGGCGGGGAGCTGTTTTTT.

CDR3 DNA: TGTGCCACCAGCAGCGGGAGCTCCTACGAGCAGTACTTC. This translates into CATSSGSSYEQYF. J is TRBJ2-7 and V is TRBV27; 8 bases are a match to TRBD2. Unmatched junction bases numbered 5, after V lost 10 bases and J lost 0 bases. This CDR3 contains 13 residues. Germline V gives CDR1 MNHEY, CDR2 SMNVEV (reference sequence).

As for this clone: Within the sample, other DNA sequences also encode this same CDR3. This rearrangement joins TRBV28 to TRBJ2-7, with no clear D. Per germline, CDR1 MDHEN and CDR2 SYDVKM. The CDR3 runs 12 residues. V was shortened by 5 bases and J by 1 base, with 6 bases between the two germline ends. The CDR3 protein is CASSPSSYEQYF. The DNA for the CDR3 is TGTGCCAGCAGTCCCTCGTCCTACGAGCAGTACTTC.

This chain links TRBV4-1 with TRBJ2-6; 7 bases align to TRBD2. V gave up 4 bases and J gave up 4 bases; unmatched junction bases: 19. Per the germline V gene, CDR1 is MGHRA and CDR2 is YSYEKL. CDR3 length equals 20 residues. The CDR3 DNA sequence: TGCGCCAGCAGCCCCCACTACGACCTGACGGGAGGACTGGGGGCCAACGTCCTGACTTTC. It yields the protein CASSPHYDLTGGLGANVLTF.

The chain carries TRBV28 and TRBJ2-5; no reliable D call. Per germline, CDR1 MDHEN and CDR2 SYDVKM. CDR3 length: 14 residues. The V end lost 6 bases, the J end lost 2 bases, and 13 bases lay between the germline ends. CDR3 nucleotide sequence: TGTGCCAGCAGACCCATGGCCCTACAAGAGACCCAGTACTTC. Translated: CASRPMALQETQYF. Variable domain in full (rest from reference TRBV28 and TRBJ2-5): DVKVTQSSRYLVKRTGEKVFLECVQDMDHENMFWYRQDPGLGLRLIYFSYDVKMKEKGDIPEGYSVSREKKERFSLILESASTNQTSMYLCASRPMALQETQYFGPGTRLLVL.

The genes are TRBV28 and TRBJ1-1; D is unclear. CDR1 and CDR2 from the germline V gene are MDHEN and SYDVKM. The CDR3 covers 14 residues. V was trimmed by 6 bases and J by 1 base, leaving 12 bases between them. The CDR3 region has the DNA TGTGCCAGCAGCCCCACAATTAAGAACACTGAAGCTTTCTTT. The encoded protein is CASSPTIKNTEAFF.

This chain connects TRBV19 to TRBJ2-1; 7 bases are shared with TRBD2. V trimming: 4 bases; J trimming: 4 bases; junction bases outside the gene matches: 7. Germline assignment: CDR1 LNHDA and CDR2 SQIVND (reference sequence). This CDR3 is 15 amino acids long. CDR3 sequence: CASSKGLAEYNEQFF. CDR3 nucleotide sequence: TGTGCCAGTAGTAAGGGTCTAGCGGAGTACAATGAGCAGTTCTTC. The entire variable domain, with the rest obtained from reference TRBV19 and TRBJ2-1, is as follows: DGGITQSPKYLFRKEGQNVTLSCEQNLNHDAMYWYRQDPGQGLRLIYYSQIVNDFQKGDIAEGYSVSREKKESFPLTVTSAQKNPTAFYLCASSKGLAEYNEQFFGPGTRLTVL.

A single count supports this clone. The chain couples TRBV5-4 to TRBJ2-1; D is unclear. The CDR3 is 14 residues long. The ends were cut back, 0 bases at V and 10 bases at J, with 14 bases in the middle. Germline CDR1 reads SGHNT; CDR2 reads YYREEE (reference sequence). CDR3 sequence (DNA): TGTGCCAGCAGCTTGGATGGCCTACCCAACGAGCAGTTCTTC. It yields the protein CASSLDGLPNEQFF.

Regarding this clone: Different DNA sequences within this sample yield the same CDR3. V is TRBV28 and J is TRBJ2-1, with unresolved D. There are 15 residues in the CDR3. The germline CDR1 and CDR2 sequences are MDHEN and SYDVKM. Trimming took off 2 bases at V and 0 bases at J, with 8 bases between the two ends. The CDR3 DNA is TGTGCCAGCAGTTTAGGCGTCAACTCCTACAATGAGCAGTTCTTC. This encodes CASSLGVNSYNEQFF.

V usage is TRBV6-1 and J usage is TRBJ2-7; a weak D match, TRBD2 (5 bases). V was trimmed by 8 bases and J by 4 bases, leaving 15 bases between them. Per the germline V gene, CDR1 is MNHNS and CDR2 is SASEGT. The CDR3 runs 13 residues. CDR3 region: CASANGVSYEQYF. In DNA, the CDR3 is TGTGCCAGCGCCAACGGGGTTTCATACGAGCAGTACTTC.

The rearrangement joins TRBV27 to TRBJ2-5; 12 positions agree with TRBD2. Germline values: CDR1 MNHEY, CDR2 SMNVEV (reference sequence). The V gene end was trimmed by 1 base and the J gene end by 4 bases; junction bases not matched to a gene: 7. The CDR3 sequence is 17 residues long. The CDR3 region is CASSLYAPGLAGETQYF. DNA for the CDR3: TGTGCCAGCAGTTTATATGCCCCGGGACTAGCGGGAGAGACCCAGTACTTC.

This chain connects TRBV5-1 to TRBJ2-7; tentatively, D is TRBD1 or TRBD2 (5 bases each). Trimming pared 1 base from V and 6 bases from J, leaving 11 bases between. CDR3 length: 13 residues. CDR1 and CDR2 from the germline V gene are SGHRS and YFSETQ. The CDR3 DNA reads TGCGCCAGCAGCTTGCAGGGCGGAGGCGAGCAGTACTTC. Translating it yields CASSLQGGGEQYF.

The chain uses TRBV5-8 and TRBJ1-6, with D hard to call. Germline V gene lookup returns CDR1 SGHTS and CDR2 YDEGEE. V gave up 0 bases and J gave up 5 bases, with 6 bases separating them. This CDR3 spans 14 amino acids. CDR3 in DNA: TGTGCCAGCAGCTTGGACAGAAATAATTCACCCCTCCACTTT. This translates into CASSLDRNNSPLHF.